This entry lists 16 T cell receptor beta chains sequenced from one sample in a study of T cells after posttransplantation cyclophosphamide. Busulfan-fludarabine conditioning, marrow transplant, and cyclophosphamide on days +3 and +4 were administered. The method was immunoSEQ multiplex PCR; TCRdb's version includes in-frame clones alone and lacks a portion of them. The sample lists approximately 1,600 clones, 75% to 80% seen once, with about 15% in the top ten. The input for sequencing was CD4+ T cells sorted from PBMCs, taken after allogeneic stem cell transplant with posttransplant cyclophosphamide. The receptors were gathered from a male patient aged 45-60 years who received an allogeneic stem cell transplant from an unrelated donor, was CMV-positive, and had acute GVHD only. T cells may partly derive from the graft donor.

The rearrangement links TRBV25-1 to TRBJ1-2; 10 bases agree with TRBD1. CDR1 is MGHDK, CDR2 SYGVNS, per germline. V gave up 5 bases and J gave up 8 bases; unmatched junction bases: 5. CDR3 length: 13 residues. The CDR3 sequence is CASSWGQGTGYTF. The CDR3 DNA sequence: TGTGCCAGCAGTTGGGGACAGGGGACGGGCTACACCTTC.

This chain connects TRBV5-4 to TRBJ2-6; TRBD2 is a possible D gene (5 bases). The CDR3 consists of 15 residues. The germline V and J ends were trimmed by 0 bases and 3 bases, with 7 bases remaining between them. Germline CDR1 is SGHNT and CDR2 is YYREEE (reference sequence). The CDR3 protein is CASSLAGSGANVLTF. CDR3 nucleotide sequence: TGTGCCAGCAGCTTGGCGGGGAGTGGGGCCAACGTCCTGACTTTC. Full variable domain (remainder filled in from reference TRBV5-4 and TRBJ2-6): ETGVTQSPTHLIKTRGQQVTLRCSSQSGHNTVSWYQQALGQGPQFIFQYYREEENGRGNFPPRFSGLQFPNYSSELNVNALELDDSALYLCASSLAGSGANVLTFGAGSRLTVL.

This rearrangement joins TRBV7-2 to TRBJ1-2; 9 positions match TRBD1. Germline V gives CDR1 SGHTA, CDR2 FQGNSA. The CDR3 spans 12 residues. The V and J ends lost 7 bases and 11 bases, in that order; junction bases with no gene match: 8. The CDR3 DNA reads as TGTGCCAGCAACCCGGGACAGGGTCAGTACACCTTC. Protein: CASNPGQGQYTF.

This clone was recorded only once. This sequence joins TRBV11-1 and TRBJ2-5, with 9 bases aligning to TRBD1. Losses at the gene ends were 6 bases for V and 0 bases for J; bases not matched to a gene: 5. The CDR3 spans 15 residues. CDR1 is SGHAT and CDR2 is FQDESV in the germline V gene (reference sequence). The CDR3 reads CASSPTGGHQETQYF. The CDR3 bases are TGTGCCAGCAGTCCGACAGGGGGACACCAAGAGACCCAGTACTTC. Using reference TRBV11-1 and TRBJ2-5 for the parts outside the CDR3, the full variable domain is EAEVAQSPRYKITEKSQAVAFWCDPISGHATLYWYRQILGQGPELLVQFQDESVVDDSQLPKDRFSAERLKGVDSTLKIQPAELGDSAMYLCASSPTGGHQETQYFGPGTRLLVL.

The CDR3: CASSLMGGPSYNEQFF. The CDR3 bases are TGTGCCAGCAGCTTAATGGGGGGGCCCTCCTACAATGAGCAGTTCTTC. The V call is TRBV7-3, the J call TRBJ2-1; possibly TRBD2 for D (7 bases). Trimming removed 1 base at V and 0 bases at J, with 10 bases between. CDR1 is SGHTA, CDR2 FQGTGA, per germline. This CDR3 is built from 16 residues.

The V gene is TRBV7-6, the J gene TRBJ2-5; 9 positions agree with TRBD2. V gave up 2 bases and J gave up 5 bases; unmatched junction bases: 9. The CDR3 loop spans 16 amino acids. CDR1 SGHVS and CDR2 FNYEAQ come from the germline V gene. CDR3 loop: CASSLRGSGGGETQYF. The CDR3 coding sequence is TGTGCCAGCAGCTTAAGGGGTAGCGGGGGTGGCGAGACCCAGTACTTC.

This clone was seen just once. The rearrangement links TRBV11-2 to TRBJ2-5; 7 bases map to TRBD1. Unmatched junction bases numbered 3, after V lost 4 bases and J lost 1 base. Germline V gives CDR1 SGHAT, CDR2 FQNNGV. CDR3 length: 14 residues. The CDR3, as DNA: TGTGCCAGCAGCTCGGGACAGCCCCAAGAGACCCAGTACTTC. It codes for CASSSGQPQETQYF.

Only a few counts were recorded for this clone. The rearrangement links TRBV7-2 to TRBJ2-1; TRBD2 agrees at 9 bases. J lost 2 bases, V lost 4 bases, and 3 bases had no gene match. Germline V lookup: CDR1 SGHTA, CDR2 FQGNSA. CDR3 length: 15 residues. Here the CDR3 reads CASSSLAGAYNEQFF. The DNA of the CDR3 is TGTGCCAGCAGCTCGTTAGCGGGAGCCTACAATGAGCAGTTCTTC.

The chain links TRBV7-2 to TRBJ2-1, with 8 nucleotides matching TRBD2. The CDR3 has 14 residues. Germline V gene data show CDR1 as SGHTA and CDR2 as FQGNSA. The J segment lost 10 bases and the V segment lost 5 bases, leaving 10 bases of the junction unmatched. CDR3 bases: TGTGCCAGCAGCCCAGGACTAGCCGACGTGGAGCAGTTCTTC. This codes for CASSPGLADVEQFF.

CDR3 coding DNA: TGCGCCAGCAGCCAAGGCGGTCCGGGGACCTACGAGCAGTACTTC. Translated: CASSQGGPGTYEQYF. This chain uses TRBV4-3 with TRBJ2-7; tentative D call: TRBD2 (5 bases). V lost 1 base to trimming and J lost 2 bases, with 12 bases between them. The CDR3 has 15 residues. Germline lookup yields CDR1 LGHNA and CDR2 YSLEER.

The chain links TRBV27 to TRBJ2-7; a weak D match, TRBD1 (7 bases). The CDR3 runs to 13 residues. In germline, CDR1 is MNHEY, CDR2 SMNVEV (reference sequence). V was cut by 10 bases and J by 2 bases, with 15 bases left in between. CDR3 bases: TGTGCCACCCCAGGGGGGATCCCCTACGAGCAGTACTTC. It codes for CATPGGIPYEQYF.

This clone showed up just once. V usage is TRBV30 and J usage is TRBJ1-4, with TRBD1 matching 10 bases. CDR3 length equals 15 residues. Germline assignment: CDR1 GTSNPN and CDR2 SVGIG (reference sequence). V shed 3 bases and J 7 bases; nucleotides not matched to a gene: 8. The CDR3 here is CAWRPPDRGLEKLFF. In DNA, the CDR3 is TGTGCCTGGAGGCCCCCTGACAGGGGGCTTGAAAAACTGTTTTTT.

The chain carries TRBV19 and TRBJ2-3, with TRBD2 identical over 8 bases. The CDR3 has 18 residues. In germline, CDR1 is LNHDA, CDR2 SQIVND (reference sequence). The V gene end was trimmed by 1 base and the J gene end by 0 bases; junction bases not matched to a gene: 9. The CDR3 DNA reads as TGTGCCAGTAGTATAGGTCTCAGCGGGGGTCGTAGCACAGATACGCAGTATTTT. It encodes CASSIGLSGGRSTDTQYF.

The V call is TRBV11-3, the J call TRBJ2-3; a possible D gene is TRBD2 (6 bases). Trimming stripped 1 base from V and 5 bases from J, with 10 bases between. The V gene's germline CDR1 is SGHNT and CDR2 YENEEA. CDR3 size: 14 residues. The CDR3 here is CASSLGLEGDTQYF. The CDR3 region has the DNA TGTGCCAGCAGCTTAGGACTAGAAGGAGATACGCAGTATTTT.

This clone has more than one count but fewer than ten. V usage is TRBV13 and J usage is TRBJ2-1; D is unclear. The length of the CDR3 is 14 residues. Germline V gene data show CDR1 as PRHDT and CDR2 as FYEKMQ (reference sequence). Trimming removed 6 bases at V and 2 bases at J, with 11 bases between. CDR3 in DNA: TGTGCCAGCAGGGGCTCGCTACCCTACAATGAGCAGTTCTTC. Amino acids: CASRGSLPYNEQFF.

V usage is TRBV10-3 and J usage is TRBJ2-5; the match to TRBD2 covers 9 bases. Per the germline V gene, CDR1 is ENHRY and CDR2 is SYGVKD. The CDR3 sequence is 16 residues long. V shed 2 bases, J shed 1 base, and the junction held 5 bases outside the gene matches. CDR3 nucleotides: TGTGCCATCAGTGAGCCGCGGGGGGGACTCCAAGAGACCCAGTACTTC. Translation gives CAISEPRGGLQETQYF.